This T cell receptor (beta chain) is from a study of cytomegalovirus exposure and HLA in healthy donors. Study background: Ancestry clustering placed 70% to 85% of some 400 genotyped donors in the Caucasian-associated cluster.

Germline CDR1 and CDR2: MDHEN and SYDVKM. This CDR3 region has 11 residues. Trimming shortened V by 3 bases and J by 6 bases, and 3 bases separated the two germline ends. General study findings and limits: Later genetic work tied a missense DCLRE1C variant to beta-chain V and J trimming.

Worth noting for this clone: Its antigen remains unknown.

Although they were nominally healthy when sampled, donors likely had unrecorded immune exposures. PCR used 60 Vbeta primers and 13 Jbeta primers. Profiled with immunoSEQ multiplex PCR; TCRdb holds only in-frame clones, not every one. The sample lists some 130,000 clones; nearly 80% were seen once. This TCR was recovered from a man in his thirties or forties in good health and CMV-seronegative. The sample comprised PBMCs. V and J are TRBV28 and TRBJ1-5; no clear D gene. The CDR3 reads CASSFRQPQHF. DNA for the CDR3: TGTGCCAGCAGTTTCCGTCAGCCCCAGCATTTT.